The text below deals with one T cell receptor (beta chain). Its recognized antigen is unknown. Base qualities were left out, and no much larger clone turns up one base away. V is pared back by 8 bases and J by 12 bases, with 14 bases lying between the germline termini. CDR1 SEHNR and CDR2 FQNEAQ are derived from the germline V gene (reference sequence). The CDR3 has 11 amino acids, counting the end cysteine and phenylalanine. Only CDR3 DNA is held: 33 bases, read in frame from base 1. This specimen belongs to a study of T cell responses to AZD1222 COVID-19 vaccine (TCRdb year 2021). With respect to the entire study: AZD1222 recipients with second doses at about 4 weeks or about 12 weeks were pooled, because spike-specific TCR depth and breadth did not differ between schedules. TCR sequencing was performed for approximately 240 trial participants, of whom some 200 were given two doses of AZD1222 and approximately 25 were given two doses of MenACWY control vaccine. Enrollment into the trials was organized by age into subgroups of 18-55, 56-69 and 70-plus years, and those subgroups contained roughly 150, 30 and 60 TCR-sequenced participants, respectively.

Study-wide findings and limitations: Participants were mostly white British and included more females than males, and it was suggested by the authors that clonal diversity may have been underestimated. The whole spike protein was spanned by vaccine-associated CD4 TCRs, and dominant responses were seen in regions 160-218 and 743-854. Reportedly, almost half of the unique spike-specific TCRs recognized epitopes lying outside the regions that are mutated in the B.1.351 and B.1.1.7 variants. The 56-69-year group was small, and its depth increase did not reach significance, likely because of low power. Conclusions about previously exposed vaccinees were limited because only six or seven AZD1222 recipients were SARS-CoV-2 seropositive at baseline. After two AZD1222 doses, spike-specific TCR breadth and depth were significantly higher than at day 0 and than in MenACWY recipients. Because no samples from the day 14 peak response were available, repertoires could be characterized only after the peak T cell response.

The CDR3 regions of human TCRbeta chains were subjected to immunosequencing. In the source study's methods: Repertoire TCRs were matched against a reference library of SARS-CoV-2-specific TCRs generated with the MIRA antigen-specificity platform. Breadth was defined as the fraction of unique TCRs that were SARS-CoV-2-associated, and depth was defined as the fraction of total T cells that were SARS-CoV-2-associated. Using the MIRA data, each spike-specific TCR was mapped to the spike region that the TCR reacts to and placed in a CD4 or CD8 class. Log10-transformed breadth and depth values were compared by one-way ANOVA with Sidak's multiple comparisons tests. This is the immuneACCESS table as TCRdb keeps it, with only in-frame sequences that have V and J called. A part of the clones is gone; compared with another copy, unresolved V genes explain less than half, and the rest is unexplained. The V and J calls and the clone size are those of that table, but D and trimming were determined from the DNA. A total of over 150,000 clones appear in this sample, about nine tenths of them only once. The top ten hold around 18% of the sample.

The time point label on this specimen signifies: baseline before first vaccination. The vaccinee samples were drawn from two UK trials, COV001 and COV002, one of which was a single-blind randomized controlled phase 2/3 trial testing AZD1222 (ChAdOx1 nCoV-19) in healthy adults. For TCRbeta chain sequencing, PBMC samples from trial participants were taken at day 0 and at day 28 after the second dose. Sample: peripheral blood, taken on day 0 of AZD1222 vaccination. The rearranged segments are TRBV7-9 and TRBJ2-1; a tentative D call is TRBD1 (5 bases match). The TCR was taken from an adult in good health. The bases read TGTGCCAGCGAGCCTCAGGGTTGGCAGTTCTTC. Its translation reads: CASEPQGWQFF. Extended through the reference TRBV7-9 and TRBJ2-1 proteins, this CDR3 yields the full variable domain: DTGVSQNPRHKITKRGQNVTFRCDPISEHNRLYWYRQTLGQGPEFLTYFQNEAQLEKSRLLSDRFSAERPKGSFSTLEIQRTEQGDSAMYLCASEPQGWQFFGPGTRLTVL.